The text below deals with one T cell receptor beta chain. The data derive from a study of T cells expressing NK-cell markers. For the study at large: Sorted CD3+CD56+NKG2C+, CD3+CD56+NKG2C- and CD3+CD56-NKG2C+ T cells provided the TCR beta repertoires.

The TCR beta cDNA came from 5'RACE template switching with UMIs. TCRdb re-called the 5' RACE reads; one entry per CDR3 protein, DNA not given. Its table lists 500,000 to 700,000 distinct CDR3 sequences. Germline V gene sequence: CDR1 DFQATT, CDR2 SNEGSKA (reference sequence). CDR3 size: 13 residues. Sequenced input: blood T cells: a sorted CD56 or NKG2C T cell subset, CD4+ or CD8+ T cells, or bulk PBMC T cells (not recorded which). This sequence joins TRBV20-1 and TRBJ2-5; TCRdb lists TRBD2, though no DNA is available to test this call. The sequence came from a man between 18 and 35 years old in good health. Here the CDR3 reads CSALRASQETQYF.